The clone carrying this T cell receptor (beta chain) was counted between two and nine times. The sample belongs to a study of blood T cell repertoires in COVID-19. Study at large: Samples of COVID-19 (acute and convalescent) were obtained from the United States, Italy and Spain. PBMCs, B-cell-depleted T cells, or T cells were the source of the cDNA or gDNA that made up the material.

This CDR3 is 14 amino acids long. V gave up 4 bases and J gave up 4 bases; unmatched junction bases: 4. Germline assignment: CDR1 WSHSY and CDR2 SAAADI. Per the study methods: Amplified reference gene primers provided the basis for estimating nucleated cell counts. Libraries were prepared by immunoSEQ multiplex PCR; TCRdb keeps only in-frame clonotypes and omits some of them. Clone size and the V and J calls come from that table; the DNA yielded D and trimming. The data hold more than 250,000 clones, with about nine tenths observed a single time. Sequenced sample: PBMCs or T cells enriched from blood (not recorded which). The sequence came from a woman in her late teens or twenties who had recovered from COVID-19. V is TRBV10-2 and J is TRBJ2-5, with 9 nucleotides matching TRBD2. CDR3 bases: TGCGCCAGCAGTGTGGGGACTAGCCTAGAGACCCAGTACTTC. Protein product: CASSVGTSLETQYF.